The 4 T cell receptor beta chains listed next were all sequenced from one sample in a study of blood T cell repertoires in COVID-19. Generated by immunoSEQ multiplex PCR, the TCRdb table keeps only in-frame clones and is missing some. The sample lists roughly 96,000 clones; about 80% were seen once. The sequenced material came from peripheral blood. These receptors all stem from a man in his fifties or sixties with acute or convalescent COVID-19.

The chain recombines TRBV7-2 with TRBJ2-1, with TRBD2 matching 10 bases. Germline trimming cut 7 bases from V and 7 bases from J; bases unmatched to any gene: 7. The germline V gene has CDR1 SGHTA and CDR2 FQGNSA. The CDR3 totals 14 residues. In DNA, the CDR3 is TGTGCCAGCATCGAACTAGCGGGAAAGAATGAGCAGTTCTTC. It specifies CASIELAGKNEQFF.

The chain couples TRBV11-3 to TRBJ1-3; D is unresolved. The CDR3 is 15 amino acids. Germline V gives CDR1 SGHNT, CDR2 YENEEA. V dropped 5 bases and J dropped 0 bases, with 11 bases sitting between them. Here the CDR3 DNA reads TGTGCCAGCAGCCACGCAGGCAACTCTGGAAACACCATATATTTT. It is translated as CASSHAGNSGNTIYF.

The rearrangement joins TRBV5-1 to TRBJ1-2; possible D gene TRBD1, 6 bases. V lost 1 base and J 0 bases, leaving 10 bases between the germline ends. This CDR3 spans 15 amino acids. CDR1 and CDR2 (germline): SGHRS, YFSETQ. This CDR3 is CASSLYGTTNYGYTF. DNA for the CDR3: TGCGCCAGCAGCTTGTACGGGACAACTAACTATGGCTACACCTTC.

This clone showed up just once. CDR3 in amino acids: CASSSRTSVMSGWSGV. DNA of the CDR3: TGCGCCAGCAGCAGCAGGACTAGCGTTATGTCGGGCTGGTCGGGCGTC. This chain joins TRBV10-2 and TRBJ2-7; 9 nucleotides agree with TRBD2. Per germline, CDR1 WSHSY and CDR2 SAAADI. The CDR3 has 16 amino acids.